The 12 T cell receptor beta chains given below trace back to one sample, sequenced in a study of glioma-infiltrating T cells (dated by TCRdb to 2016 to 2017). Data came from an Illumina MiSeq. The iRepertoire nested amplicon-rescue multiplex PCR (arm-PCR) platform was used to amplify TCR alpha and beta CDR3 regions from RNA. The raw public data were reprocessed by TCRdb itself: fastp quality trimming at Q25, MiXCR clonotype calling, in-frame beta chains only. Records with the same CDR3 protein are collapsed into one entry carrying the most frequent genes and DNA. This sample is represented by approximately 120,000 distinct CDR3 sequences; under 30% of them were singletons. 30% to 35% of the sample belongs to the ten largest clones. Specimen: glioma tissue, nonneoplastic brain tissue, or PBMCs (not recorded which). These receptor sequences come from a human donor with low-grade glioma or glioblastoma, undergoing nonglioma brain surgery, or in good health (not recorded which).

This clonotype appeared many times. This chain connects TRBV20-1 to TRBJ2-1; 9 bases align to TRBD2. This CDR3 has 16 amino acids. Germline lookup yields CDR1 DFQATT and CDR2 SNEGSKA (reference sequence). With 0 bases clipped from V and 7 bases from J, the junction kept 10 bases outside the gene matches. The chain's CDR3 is CSARDPLGLAMNEQFF. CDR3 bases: TGCAGTGCTAGAGATCCCCTGGGACTAGCTATGAATGAGCAGTTCTTC.

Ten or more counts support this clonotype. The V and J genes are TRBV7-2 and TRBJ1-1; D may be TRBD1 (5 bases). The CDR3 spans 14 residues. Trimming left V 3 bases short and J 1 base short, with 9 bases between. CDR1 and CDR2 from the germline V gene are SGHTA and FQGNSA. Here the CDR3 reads CASSLSQGNTEAFF. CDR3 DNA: TGTGCCAGCAGCTTGTCCCAGGGGAACACTGAAGCTTTCTTT. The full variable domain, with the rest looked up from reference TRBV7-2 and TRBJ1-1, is GAGVSQSPSNKVTEKGKDVELRCDPISGHTALYWYRQSLGQGLEFLIYFQGNSAPDKSGLPSDRFSAERTGGSVSTLTIQRTQQEDSAVYLCASSLSQGNTEAFFGQGTRLTVV.

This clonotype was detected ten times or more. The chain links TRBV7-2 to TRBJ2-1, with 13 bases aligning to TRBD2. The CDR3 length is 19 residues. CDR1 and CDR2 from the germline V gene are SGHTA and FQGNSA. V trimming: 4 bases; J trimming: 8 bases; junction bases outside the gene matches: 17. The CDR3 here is CASSSDGGLAGALGDEQFF. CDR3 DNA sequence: TGTGCCAGCAGCTCCGATGGTGGACTAGCGGGGGCCCTCGGGGATGAGCAGTTCTTC.

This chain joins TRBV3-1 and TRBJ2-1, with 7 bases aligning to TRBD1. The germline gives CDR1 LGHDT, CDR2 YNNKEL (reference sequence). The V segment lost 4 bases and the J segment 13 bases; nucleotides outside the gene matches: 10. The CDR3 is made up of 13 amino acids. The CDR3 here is CASSPQGKETQFF. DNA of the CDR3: TGTGCCAGCAGCCCACAGGGGAAAGAGACCCAGTTCTTC.

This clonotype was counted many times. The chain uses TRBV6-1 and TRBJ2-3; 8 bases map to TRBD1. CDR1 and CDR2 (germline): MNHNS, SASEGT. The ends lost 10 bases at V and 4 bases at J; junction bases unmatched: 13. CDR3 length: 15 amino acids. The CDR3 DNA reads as TGTGCCACGGCCCTTAACAGGGGGTCCTCAGATACGCAGTATTTT. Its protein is CATALNRGSSDTQYF.

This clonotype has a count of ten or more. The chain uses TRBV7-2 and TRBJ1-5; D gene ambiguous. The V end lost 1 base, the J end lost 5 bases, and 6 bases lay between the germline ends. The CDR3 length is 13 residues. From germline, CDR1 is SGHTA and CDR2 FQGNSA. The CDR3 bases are TGTGCCAGCAGCTTAGGTTTTGATCAGCCCCAGCATTTT. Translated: CASSLGFDQPQHF. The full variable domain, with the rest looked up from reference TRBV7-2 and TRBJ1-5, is GAGVSQSPSNKVTEKGKDVELRCDPISGHTALYWYRQSLGQGLEFLIYFQGNSAPDKSGLPSDRFSAERTGGSVSTLTIQRTQQEDSAVYLCASSLGFDQPQHFGDGTRLSIL.

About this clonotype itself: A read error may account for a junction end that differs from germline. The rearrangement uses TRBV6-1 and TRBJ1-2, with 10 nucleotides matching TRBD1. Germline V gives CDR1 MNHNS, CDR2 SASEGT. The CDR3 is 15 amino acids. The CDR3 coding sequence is TGTGCCAGCAGTACAACCGGGACAGGGGACTATGGCTACAACTTC. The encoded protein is CASSTTGTGDYGYNF.

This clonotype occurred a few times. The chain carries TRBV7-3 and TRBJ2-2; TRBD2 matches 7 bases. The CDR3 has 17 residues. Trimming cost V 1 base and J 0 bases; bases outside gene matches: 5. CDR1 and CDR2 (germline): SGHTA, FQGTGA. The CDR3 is CASSLNPSGSNTGELFF. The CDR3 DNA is TGTGCCAGCAGCTTAAATCCTAGCGGTTCGAACACCGGGGAGCTGTTTTTT.

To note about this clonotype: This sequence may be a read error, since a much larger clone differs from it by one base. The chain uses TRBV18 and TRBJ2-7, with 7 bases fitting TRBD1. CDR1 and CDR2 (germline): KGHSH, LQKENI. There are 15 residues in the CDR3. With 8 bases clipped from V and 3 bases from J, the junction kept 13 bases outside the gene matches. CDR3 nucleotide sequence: TGTGCCAGCCCACAAAAGACAGGGTCGGGCTACGAGCAGTACTTC. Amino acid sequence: CASPQKTGSGYEQYF.

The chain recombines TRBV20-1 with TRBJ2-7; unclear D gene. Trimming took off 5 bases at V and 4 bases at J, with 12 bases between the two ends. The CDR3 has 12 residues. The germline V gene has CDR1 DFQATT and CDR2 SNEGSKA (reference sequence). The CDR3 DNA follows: TGCAGTGCTCCTCGCGAAAGGTACGAGCAGTACTTC. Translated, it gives CSAPRERYEQYF.

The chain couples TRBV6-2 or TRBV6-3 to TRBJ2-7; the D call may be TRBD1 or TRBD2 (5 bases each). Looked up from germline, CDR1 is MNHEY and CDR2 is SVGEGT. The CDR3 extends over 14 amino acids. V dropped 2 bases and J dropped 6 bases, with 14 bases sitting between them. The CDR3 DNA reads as TGTGCCAGCAGTTACCAGGGAAGAGGAGGCGAGCAGTACTTC. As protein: CASSYQGRGGEQYF.

CDR3 sequence: CASSLKIMTDVQETQYF. The CDR3 nucleotides read TGTGCCAGCAGCTTAAAAATAATGACAGACGTCCAAGAGACCCAGTACTTC. The rearrangement joins TRBV7-9 to TRBJ2-5, with D perhaps matching TRBD1 (5 bases). Per germline, CDR1 SEHNR and CDR2 FQNEAQ (reference sequence). CDR3 length equals 17 residues. Between the trimmed V and J ends, which lost 2 bases and 1 base, there was a span of 17 bases.